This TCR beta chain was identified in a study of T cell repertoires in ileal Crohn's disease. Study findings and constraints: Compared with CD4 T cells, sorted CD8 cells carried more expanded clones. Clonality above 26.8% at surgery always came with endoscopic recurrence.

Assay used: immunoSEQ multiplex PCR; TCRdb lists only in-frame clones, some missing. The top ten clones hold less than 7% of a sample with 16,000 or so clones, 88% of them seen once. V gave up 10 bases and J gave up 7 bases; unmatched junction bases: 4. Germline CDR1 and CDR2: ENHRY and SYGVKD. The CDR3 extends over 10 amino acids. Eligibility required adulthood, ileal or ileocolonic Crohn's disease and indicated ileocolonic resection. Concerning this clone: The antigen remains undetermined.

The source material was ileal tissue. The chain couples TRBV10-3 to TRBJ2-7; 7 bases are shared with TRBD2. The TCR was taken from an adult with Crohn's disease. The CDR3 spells CATREVEQYF. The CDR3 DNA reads TGTGCCACTCGGGAGGTGGAGCAGTACTTC.